Below, 26 T cell receptor beta chains from the same sample are listed, as sequenced in a study of T-cell memory formation after mild COVID-19 (TCRdb year 2021). The receptor library was made with 5' RACE. Reads for this sample came from an Illumina NovaSeq 6000. Using fastp at Q25 and MiXCR, TCRdb reprocessed the public reads and kept productive beta chains. Entries that share a CDR3 protein sequence are merged under the most common genes and DNA. Across this sample there are about 450,000 distinct CDR3 sequences, with more than 20% seen only once. About 12% of the sample goes to the ten largest clones. The sample taken for sequencing was PBMCs or a T cell subset sorted from them (not recorded which). The receptor source for this set is an adult woman who had mild COVID-19 (a few samples of this study predate the infection). The sample titles of this study are shuffled in the database, so cell type and time point are left out; the donor was told from shared clones.

In the case of this clonotype: At one of its ends the junction is not consistent with the germline gene, which may arise from a read error. J is TRBJ2-2 and V is TRBV7-7, with D perhaps matching TRBD1 or TRBD2 (5 bases each). The CDR3 totals 16 residues. Germline V lookup: CDR1 SSHAT, CDR2 FNYEAQ (reference sequence). The CDR3 nucleotides read TGTGCTAGCAGCTTAGTATGGGACGCGAGTACCGGGGAGCTGTTTTTT. Translating gives CASSLVWDASTGELFF.

The rearrangement links TRBV29-1 to TRBJ1-1; no definite D call. V shed 3 bases and J shed 5 bases, with 10 bases lying between them. The CDR3 is 12 residues long. Germline loops: CDR1 SQVTM, CDR2 ANQGSEA. This CDR3 is CSVDSRRTEAFF. For the CDR3, the DNA is TGCAGCGTTGATAGTCGGAGGACTGAAGCTTTCTTT.

The rearrangement uses TRBV12-3 or TRBV12-4 and TRBJ1-6; the match to TRBD1 covers 7 bases. This CDR3 spans 14 amino acids. Losses at the gene ends were 6 bases for V and 7 bases for J; bases not matched to a gene: 6. CDR3 region: CASSHRGQNSPLHF. For the CDR3, the DNA is TGTGCCAGCAGCCACAGGGGCCAAAATTCACCCCTCCACTTT.

Only a few counts were recorded for this clonotype. The chain carries TRBV20-1 and TRBJ1-6; D is perhaps TRBD1 (6 bases). The CDR3 spans 12 residues. The germline V gene has CDR1 DFQATT and CDR2 SNEGSKA (reference sequence). V was shortened by 0 bases and J by 17 bases, with 14 bases between the two germline ends. Here the CDR3 reads CSARELDRSFHF. The CDR3 region has the DNA TGCAGTGCTAGAGAGTTAGACAGGAGCTTCCACTTT.

The V gene is TRBV29-1, the J gene TRBJ2-5; 8 bases align to TRBD2. CDR3 length equals 15 residues. Trimming at V came to 4 bases and at J to 5 bases, leaving 12 bases not matched to a gene. Germline V gives CDR1 SQVTM, CDR2 ANQGSEA. CDR3 residues: CSVGLAGTPPETQYF. DNA for the CDR3: TGCAGCGTTGGGCTAGCGGGTACTCCCCCGGAGACCCAGTACTTC. The full variable domain, rest sourced from reference TRBV29-1 and TRBJ2-5, is SAVISQKPSRDICQRGTSLTIQCQVDSQVTMMFWYRQQPGQSLTLIATANQGSEATYESGFVIDKFPISRPNLTFSTLTVSNMSPEDSSIYLCSVGLAGTPPETQYFGPGTRLLVL.

In its sample, this clonotype was seen a few times. The chain combines TRBV4-3 with TRBJ2-1, with 8 bases matching TRBD2. The CDR3 is 16 amino acids. Losses at the gene ends were 0 bases for V and 0 bases for J; bases not matched to a gene: 1. Germline V gene sequence: CDR1 LGHNA, CDR2 YSLEER. The CDR3 spells CASSQDSGSSYNEQFF. The CDR3 DNA is TGCGCCAGCAGCCAAGACAGCGGGAGCTCCTACAATGAGCAGTTCTTC.

The chain couples TRBV7-9 to TRBJ2-3, with D perhaps matching TRBD2 (7 bases). With 6 bases removed from V and 2 bases from J, the gap between germline ends came to 21 bases. There are 17 residues in the CDR3. CDR1 and CDR2 from the germline V gene are SEHNR and FQNEAQ (reference sequence). CDR3: CASRQGDYAGHTDTQYF. CDR3 in DNA: TGTGCCAGCAGGCAAGGGGACTACGCGGGACACACAGATACGCAGTATTTT.

This clonotype was observed a handful of times. The chain joins TRBV29-1 to TRBJ2-1; D is possibly TRBD1 (5 bases). Trimming cost V 5 bases and J 5 bases, with 13 bases left between them. The length of the CDR3 is 13 residues. Germline-derived CDR1 and CDR2 are SQVTM and ANQGSEA. The DNA of the CDR3 is TGCAGCGTTTCGACAGTTTCCAACAATGAGCAGTTCTTC. Protein: CSVSTVSNNEQFF.

The chain joins TRBV7-9 to TRBJ2-3; 8 bases agree with TRBD2. The CDR3 extends over 14 amino acids. CDR1 is SEHNR and CDR2 is FQNEAQ in the germline V gene (reference sequence). With V trimmed by 1 base and J by 6 bases, 3 bases remained unmatched. The CDR3 region is CASSLGSGDDTQYF. The CDR3 region has the DNA TGTGCCAGCAGCTTAGGTAGCGGGGATGATACGCAGTATTTT.

The chain recombines TRBV20-1 with TRBJ2-5, with a tentative D call TRBD2 (6 bases). Germline CDR1 and CDR2: DFQATT and SNEGSKA (reference sequence). CDR3 length equals 14 residues. The germline V and J ends were trimmed by 8 bases and 5 bases, with 21 bases remaining between them. The DNA for the CDR3 is TGCAGTTTGGTGGGGGGTAATAAGGTTGAGACCCAGTACTTC. Its protein product is CSLVGGNKVETQYF.

This clonotype was seen a few times. This chain links TRBV7-9 with TRBJ1-1; D remains ambiguous. The CDR3 totals 13 residues. V was trimmed by 1 base and J by 3 bases, leaving 6 bases between them. Per germline, CDR1 SEHNR and CDR2 FQNEAQ (reference sequence). CDR3 DNA sequence: TGTGCCAGCAGCTTAGGTTCGGACACTGAAGCTTTCTTT. Translating it yields CASSLGSDTEAFF.

The table lists this clonotype with a few counts. The rearrangement uses TRBV7-8 and TRBJ1-6, with TRBD1 matching over 10 bases. This CDR3 is built from 14 residues. V dropped 4 bases and J dropped 10; count of bases not matched to a gene: 4. Germline CDR1 SGHVS, CDR2 FQNEAQ. CDR3 sequence: CASSWDRGSSPLHF. CDR3 nucleotides: TGTGCCAGCAGCTGGGACAGGGGATCCTCACCCCTCCACTTT.

The CDR3 here is CASTVSSGKVTGELFF. CDR3 in DNA: TGCGCCAGCACCGTATCTAGCGGGAAGGTGACCGGGGAGCTGTTTTTT. This rearrangement joins TRBV5-1 to TRBJ2-2, with 9 bases identical to TRBD2. CDR1 SGHRS and CDR2 YFSETQ come from the germline V gene. This CDR3 is built from 16 residues. The trim removed 6 bases at V and 5 bases at J, leaving 11 bases unmatched. Looking up the rest from reference TRBV5-1 and TRBJ2-2 gives the full variable domain: KAGVTQTPRYLIKTRGQQVTLSCSPISGHRSVSWYQQTPGQGLQFLFEYFSETQRNKGNFPGRFSGRQFSNSRSEMNVSTLELGDSALYLCASTVSSGKVTGELFFGEGSRLTVL.

This clonotype was seen a few times. The gene calls are TRBV7-3 and TRBJ2-1; D not certain. The CDR3 runs 13 residues. Trimming cost V 5 bases and J 7 bases, with 12 bases left between them. Germline values: CDR1 SGHTA, CDR2 FQGTGA. The CDR3: CASSPDAANEQFF. Written as DNA, the CDR3 is TGTGCCAGCAGCCCCGATGCCGCGAATGAGCAGTTCTTC.

This chain connects TRBV12-2 to TRBJ1-5. TRBV12-2 is shown as a pseudogene. The CDR3 has 15 residues. Written as DNA, the CDR3 is TGTGCAAGTCGCTTAGTTGACGTTTGCAATCAGCCCCAGCATTTT. Translating gives CASRLVDVCNQPQHF.

This clonotype was counted a few times. The V call is TRBV6-5, the J call TRBJ1-4; D gene uncertain. V gave up 5 bases and J gave up 3 bases, with 10 bases separating them. The CDR3 is 14 residues long. Germline CDR1 is MNHEY and CDR2 is SVGAGI. The CDR3 is CASSRTTANEKLFF. CDR3 DNA: TGTGCCAGCAGTCGAACTACGGCTAATGAAAAACTGTTTTTT.

V and J are TRBV7-2 and TRBJ1-2; no reliable D call. V gave up 3 bases and J gave up 5 bases, with 13 bases separating them. The germline V gene has CDR1 SGHTA and CDR2 FQGNSA. This CDR3 comprises 14 residues. The CDR3 DNA reads TGTGCCAGCAGCTTCATTGAGTCACTTTATGGCTACACCTTC. This codes for CASSFIESLYGYTF.

The chain has TRBV30 and TRBJ2-2, with D perhaps assigned TRBD1 or TRBD2 (5 bases each). The CDR3 is 13 amino acids. Trimming left V 1 base short and J 4 bases short, with 7 bases between. In germline, CDR1 is GTSNPN, CDR2 SVGIG (reference sequence). The CDR3 sequence: CAWSAGTTGELFF. CDR3 nucleotide sequence: TGTGCCTGGAGTGCCGGGACCACCGGGGAGCTGTTTTTT.

The chain uses TRBV4-2 and TRBJ2-5; D is undetermined. Trimming removed 0 bases at V and 3 bases at J, with 8 bases between. The germline V gene has CDR1 LGHNA and CDR2 YNFKEQ. The CDR3 loop spans 14 amino acids. CDR3 protein: CASSQDLLEETQYF. The CDR3 region has the DNA TGTGCCAGCAGCCAAGATCTTCTGGAAGAGACCCAGTACTTC.

This clonotype was found many times. The rearrangement uses TRBV7-2 and TRBJ2-5; D is possibly TRBD2 (6 bases). V dropped 4 bases and J dropped 3 bases, with 12 bases sitting between them. The CDR3 runs to 14 residues. Germline loops: CDR1 SGHTA, CDR2 FQGNSA. Written as DNA, the CDR3 is TGTGCCAGCAGCTCCGGGGGTTTGGAAGAGACCCAGTACTTC. Amino acids: CASSSGGLEETQYF.

This clonotype appeared many times. This sequence joins TRBV5-6 and TRBJ2-7; D perhaps matches TRBD1 (5 bases). The CDR3 loop spans 14 amino acids. Germline V gene sequence: CDR1 SGHDT, CDR2 YYEEEE. Trimming shortened V by 2 bases and J by 2 bases, and 11 bases separated the two germline ends. DNA for the CDR3: TGTGCCAGCAGCTTCTTCCAGGGAACCTACGAGCAGTACTTC. Its protein product is CASSFFQGTYEQYF.

V is TRBV6-2 or TRBV6-3 and J is TRBJ2-5; possible D gene TRBD2, 5 bases. The ends were cut back, 8 bases at V and 2 bases at J, with 21 bases in the middle. The CDR3 consists of 16 residues. Germline-derived CDR1 and CDR2 are MNHEY and SVGEGT. CDR3 DNA: TGTGCCAGCTCAGGACTCAGCAGATTAGAACAAGAGACCCAGTACTTC. Its translation is CASSGLSRLEQETQYF.

V gene TRBV7-3 combines with J gene TRBJ2-1, with 10 bases fitting TRBD1. Per germline, CDR1 SGHTA and CDR2 FQGTGA. CDR3 length: 16 amino acids. The J segment lost 8 bases and the V segment lost 4 bases, leaving 11 bases of the junction unmatched. CDR3 region: CASSSEDRGSRDEQFF. Here the CDR3 DNA reads TGTGCCAGCAGCTCCGAGGACAGGGGGAGTAGGGATGAGCAGTTCTTC.

The chain is built from TRBV20-1 and TRBJ1-1, with D hard to call. The CDR3 contains 13 residues. CDR1 DFQATT and CDR2 SNEGSKA come from the germline V gene (reference sequence). The CDR3 DNA reads TGCACCGGAAGCGACCAGACTAACACTGAAGCTTTCTTT. Amino acids: CTGSDQTNTEAFF.

The rearrangement links TRBV27 to TRBJ2-4; 10 bases match TRBD1. Germline loops: CDR1 MNHEY, CDR2 SMNVEV (reference sequence). The CDR3 extends over 18 amino acids. Trimming took 7 bases from V and 4 from J; bases not matched to a gene: 16. The CDR3 nucleotides read TGTGCCAGCAATCCCCTAGGGGACCGGACAGGGGGAAAAAACATTCAGTACTTC. Translating it yields CASNPLGDRTGGKNIQYF.

This clonotype was counted a few times. The V gene is TRBV4-2, the J gene TRBJ2-2; D tentatively fits TRBD1 or TRBD2 (5 bases each). Trimming left V 2 bases short and J 5 bases short, with 21 bases between. The germline gives CDR1 LGHNA, CDR2 YNFKEQ. The CDR3 is 18 residues long. CDR3 region: CASSQRKRGRRWTGELFF. Written as DNA, the CDR3 is TGTGCCAGCAGCCAAAGAAAGAGGGGCCGCCGCTGGACCGGGGAGCTGTTTTTT.